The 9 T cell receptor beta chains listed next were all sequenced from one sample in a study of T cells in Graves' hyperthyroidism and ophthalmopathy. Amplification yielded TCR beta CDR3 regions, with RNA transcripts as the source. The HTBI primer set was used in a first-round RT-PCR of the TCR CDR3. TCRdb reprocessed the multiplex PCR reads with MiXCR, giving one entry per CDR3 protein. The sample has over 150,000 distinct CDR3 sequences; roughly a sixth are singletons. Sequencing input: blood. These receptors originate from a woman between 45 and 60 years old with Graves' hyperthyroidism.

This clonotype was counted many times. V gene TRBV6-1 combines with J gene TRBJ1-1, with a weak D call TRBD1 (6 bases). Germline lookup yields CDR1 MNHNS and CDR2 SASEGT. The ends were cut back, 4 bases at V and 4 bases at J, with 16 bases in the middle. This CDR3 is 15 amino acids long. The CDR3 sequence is CASSAPGHSSTEAFF. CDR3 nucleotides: TGTGCCAGCAGTGCACCGGGACATAGTAGCACTGAAGCTTTCTTT.

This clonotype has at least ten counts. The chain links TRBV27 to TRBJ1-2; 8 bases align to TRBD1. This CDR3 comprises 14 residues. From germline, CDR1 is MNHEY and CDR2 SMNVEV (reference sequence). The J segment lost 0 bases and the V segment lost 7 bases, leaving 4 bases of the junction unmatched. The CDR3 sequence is CASKDRDSNYGYTF. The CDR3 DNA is TGTGCCAGCAAGGACAGGGACTCTAACTATGGCTACACCTTC.

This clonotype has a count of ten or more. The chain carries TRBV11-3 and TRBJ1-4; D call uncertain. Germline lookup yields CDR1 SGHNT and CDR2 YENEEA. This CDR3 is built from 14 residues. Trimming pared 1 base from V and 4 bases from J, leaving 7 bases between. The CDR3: CASSLGQLNEKLFF. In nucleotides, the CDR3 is TGTGCCAGCAGCTTAGGGCAGCTTAATGAAAAACTGTTTTTT.

The CDR3 is CASSFAGPIANEKLFF. DNA of the CDR3: TGTGCCAGCAGCTTCGCGGGGCCGATTGCTAATGAAAAACTGTTTTTT. This chain joins TRBV5-6 and TRBJ1-4; a possible D gene is TRBD1 (5 bases). The CDR3 sequence is 16 residues long. Trimming stripped 2 bases from V and 3 bases from J, with 14 bases between. Germline CDR1 and CDR2: SGHDT and YYEEEE. The variable domain in full, completed from reference TRBV5-6 and TRBJ1-4, reads DAGVTQSPTHLIKTRGQQVTLRCSPKSGHDTVSWYQQALGQGPQFIFQYYEEEERQRGNFPDRFSGHQFPNYSSELNVNALLLGDSALYLCASSFAGPIANEKLFFGSGTQLSVL.

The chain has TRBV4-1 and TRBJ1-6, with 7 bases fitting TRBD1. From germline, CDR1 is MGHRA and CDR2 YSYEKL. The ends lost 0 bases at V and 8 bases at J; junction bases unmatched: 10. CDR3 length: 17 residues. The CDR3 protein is CASSQEYVPGQYSPLHF. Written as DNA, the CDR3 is TGCGCCAGCAGCCAAGAGTACGTCCCGGGACAGTATTCACCCCTCCACTTT.

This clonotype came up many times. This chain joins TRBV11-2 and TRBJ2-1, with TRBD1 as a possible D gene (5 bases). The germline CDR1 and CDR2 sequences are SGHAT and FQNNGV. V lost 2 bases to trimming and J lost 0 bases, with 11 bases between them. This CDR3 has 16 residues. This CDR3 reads CASSLKGAASYNEQFF. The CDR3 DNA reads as TGTGCCAGCAGCTTAAAAGGGGCGGCCTCCTACAATGAGCAGTTCTTC.

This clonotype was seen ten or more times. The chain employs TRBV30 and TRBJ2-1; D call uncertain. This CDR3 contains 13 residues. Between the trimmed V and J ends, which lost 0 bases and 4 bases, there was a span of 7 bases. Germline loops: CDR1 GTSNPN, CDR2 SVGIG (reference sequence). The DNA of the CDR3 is TGTGCCTGGAGTGTAATAGAGTACAATGAGCAGTTCTTC. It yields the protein CAWSVIEYNEQFF.

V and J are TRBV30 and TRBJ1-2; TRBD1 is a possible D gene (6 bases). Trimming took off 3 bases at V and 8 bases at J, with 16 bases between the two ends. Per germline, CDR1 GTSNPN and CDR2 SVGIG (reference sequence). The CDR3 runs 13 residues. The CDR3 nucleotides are TGTGCCTGGAGAGCCTTTAGGGGGTACGGCTACACCTTC. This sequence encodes CAWRAFRGYGYTF.

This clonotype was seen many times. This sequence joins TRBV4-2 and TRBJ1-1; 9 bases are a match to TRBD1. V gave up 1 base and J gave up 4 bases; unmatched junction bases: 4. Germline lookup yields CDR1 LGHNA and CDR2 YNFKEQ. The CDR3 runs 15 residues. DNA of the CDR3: TGTGCCAGCAGCCAAGGGACAGGGGTAGGCACTGAAGCTTTCTTT. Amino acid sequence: CASSQGTGVGTEAFF.